This T cell receptor (beta chain) comes out of a study of T cells after yellow fever vaccination (dated by TCRdb to the late 2010s). At the level of the whole study: Libraries from fractions with low cell numbers were prepared with the SMART-Seq v4 Ultra Low Input RNA kit. Bulk PBMC replicates and cell subsets were isolated from blood drawn at multiple timepoints before and after both primary and secondary immunization. Two healthy male donors, one aged 18 to 30 and one aged 30 to 40 years, made up the cohort. To follow T-cell clones before and after both primary and booster YFV17D yellow fever vaccination, bulk TCR alpha and beta repertoires underwent longitudinal sequencing.

The full study reports these points: After the booster, most of the clones that had expanded following primary vaccination were detected again (96% of CD4 and 88% of CD8), which suggests that memory was broadly maintained. Because only a couple of donors were included in the study, the extent to which the findings can be generalized is limited. Because abundant contaminating clonotypes from the bulk population could be contained in FACS-sorted repertoires, computational filtering was required. A small share of clonotypes occurred in both CD4 and CD8 compartments, likely arising from convergent recombination. The secondary T-cell response was weaker than the primary response but faster, peaking on day 5 instead of day 15.

Reading the label with the study, this specimen's treatment or condition is: live attenuated yellow fever vaccine strain. At each blood-draw timepoint, two biological replicates of bulk PBMCs were collected. A standard Ficoll-Paque protocol was used to isolate PBMCs from peripheral blood. RNA was extracted with TriZol from bulk PBMCs, CD4 and CD8 fractions, and dextramer-positive and dextramer-negative fractions. The germline V gene yields SGHDT for CDR1 and YYEEEE for CDR2. Reading from cysteine to phenylalanine, the CDR3 counts 13 amino acids. Of the read, only the CDR3 DNA is kept; its 39 bases are in frame from base 1. V is pared back by 0 bases and J by 4 bases, with 7 bases lying between the germline termini. Concerning this clonotype: What antigen it recognizes has not been identified. No clone much larger than this one lies a single base away; base qualities are absent.

TCR cDNA was made using 5'RACE template switching, a step that added a universal primer site and unique molecular identifiers. Priming for cDNA synthesis came from both the TCR alpha and TCR beta constant segments. Library amplification involved two PCR steps, and the second step added sample barcodes and sequencing adapters. Libraries were sequenced on Illumina HiSeq 2500 (2x100 bp) or NovaSeq (2x150 bp). On the study's bioinformatics: Demultiplexing of reads and collapsing into UMI consensus sequences were performed with MIGEC, and V(D)J alignment was carried out with MiXCR. Vaccine-responding clonotypes were defined with edgeR using replicate PBMC samples, requiring FDR below 0.01 and a log2 fold change above 5 up to day 15. Each bulk clonotype received a CD4 or CD8 identity based on whether the sequenced CD4 or CD8 repertoire contained that clonotype at higher abundance. TCRdb handled the public reads itself, with Q25 trimming in fastp and clone calling in MiXCR, and kept productive beta chains. Merged by CDR3 protein, the rows form single entries marked with the most common genes and DNA. The V and J calls come from TCRdb's annotation, not from the publication. In all, the sample holds around 500,000 distinct CDR3 sequences, and around a fifth of those were seen once. Approximately 15% of the sample is held by the ten biggest clonotypes.

This chain is built from TRBV5-6 and TRBJ1-2; the D gene is unclear. The receptor comes from a man between 18 and 35 years old who received the YFV17D yellow fever vaccine. The sample was PBMCs, taken roughly 20 days after the first yellow fever vaccination. This receptor has the CDR3 CASSLARSYGYTF. The sequence in DNA is TGTGCCAGCAGCTTGGCCAGGTCCTATGGCTACACCTTC.